This entry features one TCR beta chain sequence. This clonotype was observed many times. It lacks a known antigen. No much larger clonotype is one base removed from it; base qualities were not supplied. This sample is part of a study of T cells in Graves' hyperthyroidism and ophthalmopathy (dated by TCRdb to about 2019). At the level of the whole study: Peripheral blood was sampled at the time of initial diagnosis, prior to any treatment. TCR V-J signatures able to tell the groups apart were searched for in a discovery cohort of approximately 95 patients, of whom more than 40 had Graves' ophthalmopathy and about 60 had stable Graves' hyperthyroidism. Whether ophthalmopathy could be predicted prospectively was tested in an independent validation cohort made up of 18 to 20 hyperthyroidism patients plus 17 patients who later progressed to ophthalmopathy. The approximately 100 discovery patients were divided at random into training and test sets in a 7:3 ratio. In addition, the study compared T-cell repertoires in thyroid tissue and in blood from several Graves' hyperthyroidism patients. Following sampling, methimazole starting at 30 mg daily was given to hyperthyroidism patients, and high-dose intravenous methylprednisolone was given to ophthalmopathy patients. The paper reports TCR Vbeta CDR3 sequencing of approximately 130 peripheral blood samples: approximately 41 ophthalmopathy, about 75 hyperthyroidism and 17 progressor patients.

The research as a whole found: Sample size was not statistically predetermined, and blinding of investigators to group allocation was not performed. In validation, the model predicted progression to ophthalmopathy a median of roughly 6.5 months before onset, with about 67% sensitivity and about 72% specificity. Ophthalmopathy was separated from stable hyperthyroidism by a 13 V-J signature model, with approximately 89% sensitivity and roughly 81% specificity obtained in cross-validation and 80%/75% obtained in testing. Blood samples also contained most of the expanded thyroid clonotypes (frequency above 0.001), which suggests that blood repertoires may reflect thyroid immune responses.

The TCR beta CDR3 regions were amplified from RNA transcripts. The TCR CDR3 was subjected to a first round of RT-PCR using the HTBI primer set and the Qiagen OneStep RT-PCR kit. Libraries were constructed in a second round of multiplex PCR, after which size selection and purification were performed. Paired-end sequencing of the libraries was performed with 100 bp reads on an Illumina HiSeq2000. The study's processing was this. SOAPnuke was used to process the raw data, with reads discarded if the reads contained adapters or uncalled bases, had a mean Phred below 15, or lacked an exact constant-primer or identifier match. COPE v1.2.5 was used to merge the high-quality paired reads, and each unique nucleotide sequence was defined as a clonotype. Clonotypes were aligned to IMGT TRBV, TRBD and TRBJ reference segments using MiTCR v1.1. The analysis included only V-J combinations with a frequency above 0.0001, which together covered approximately 99% of the repertoires. The TCS score was defined as the ratio of F50 (clonal expansion) to E x V (chaos), calculated using BLOSUM62-based TCRdist between CDR3 peptides within each V-J. Welch's t-statistics and random forest reduced 500 to 550 V-J features to about 13, which were used in a naive Bayes classifier (R e1071). TCRdb trimmed public reads at Q25 via fastp, called clones via MiXCR and kept in-frame beta chains. Each CDR3 protein gets just one entry, which takes the most common genes and DNA from the rows behind it. The V and J calls shown here were made by TCRdb, not taken from the authors' results. The sample has approximately 400,000 distinct CDR3 sequences on record, roughly 15% of them singletons. The ten largest clones take up around 20% of the sample.

Ophthalmopathy patients had moderately to severely active disease, Clinical Activity Score of at least 3, NOSPECS grade of at least 4, and duration under 3 months. The study excluded patients with uncontrolled infections, other autoimmune diseases, pregnancy or lactation. Diagnoses were based on clinical symptoms, serum thyroxine and TRAb, thyroid ultrasound and orbital computed tomography. PBMCs were isolated from 7.5 to 10 ml of fresh peripheral blood by Ficoll-Paque density gradient centrifugation. Total RNA was extracted using Trizol reagent, and RNA quality was assessed on an Agilent 2100 Bioanalyzer. V and J are trimmed by 7 bases and 5 bases, and the gene matches miss 9 bases of the junction. CDR1 and CDR2 are read off the germline V gene as MNHEY and SVGEGT. Including the terminal cysteine and phenylalanine, the CDR3 comprises 15 residues. Here the CDR3 DNA is all that survives: 45 bases in frame from base 1.

This sequence was found in a woman aged 25 to 45 with Graves' ophthalmopathy. Sequencing was carried out using blood. Here the chain combines TRBV6-2 or TRBV6-3 and TRBJ2-3, and TRBD2 matches 10 of the central bases. The CDR3 reads as follows: CASTRLAGIVDTQYF. The DNA reads as follows: TGTGCCAGCACCCGACTAGCGGGCATTGTAGATACGCAGTATTTT.